These 18 T cell receptor beta chains originate from one sample sequenced in a study of cytomegalovirus exposure and HLA in healthy donors. The primer mix had 60 Vbeta and 13 Jbeta primers. The protocol was immunoSEQ multiplex PCR, while the TCRdb copy is restricted to in-frame clones and leaves out a portion. Found here are 35,000 to 50,000 clones, roughly half of them singletons; the top ten hold approximately 5.6%. Sequenced input: PBMCs. The source is a man aged 60 to 75 in good health and CMV-seronegative.

This clone was seen once. The chain employs TRBV11-2 and TRBJ1-3, with 7 positions matching TRBD1. The CDR3 has 14 residues. From germline, CDR1 is SGHAT and CDR2 FQNNGV. V gave up 5 bases and J gave up 2 bases; unmatched junction bases: 3. CDR3 nucleotide sequence: TGTGCCAGCAGCCCCGGACAGGCTGGAAACACCATATATTTT. Its translation is CASSPGQAGNTIYF.

The genes are TRBV7-9 and TRBJ2-3; no clear D gene. V shed 6 bases and J shed 2 bases, with 15 bases lying between them. Germline V gene lookup returns CDR1 SEHNR and CDR2 FQNEAQ (reference sequence). The CDR3 length is 15 residues. The CDR3 region is CASSPKIRYTDTQYF. The CDR3 coding sequence is TGTGCCAGCAGTCCGAAGATTCGCTACACAGATACGCAGTATTTT.

The V call is TRBV30, the J call TRBJ2-1, with 7 positions matching TRBD1. The germline V gene has CDR1 GTSNPN and CDR2 SVGIG (reference sequence). The ends lost 5 bases at V and 3 bases at J; junction bases unmatched: 7. This CDR3 spans 14 amino acids. The CDR3 reads CAWAGTEGYNEQFF. The CDR3 region has the DNA TGTGCCTGGGCCGGGACAGAAGGCTACAATGAGCAGTTCTTC.

The V gene is TRBV19, the J gene TRBJ2-7; D might be TRBD2 (5 bases). From germline, CDR1 is LNHDA and CDR2 SQIVND (reference sequence). The CDR3 totals 14 residues. V was shortened by 7 bases and J by 3 bases, with 16 bases between the two germline ends. For the CDR3, the DNA is TGTGCCAGTACCCCTGGAGGCAGCCTCTACGAGCAGTACTTC. It translates to CASTPGGSLYEQYF.

The chain couples TRBV2 to TRBJ2-3, with TRBD1 identical over 9 bases. Trimming removed 6 bases from V and 3 bases from J; junction bases left unmatched: 7. The CDR3 extends over 15 amino acids. Germline assignment: CDR1 SNHLY and CDR2 FYNNEI. The chain's CDR3 is CASRGTGLDTDTQYF. CDR3 in DNA: TGTGCCAGCAGGGGGACAGGGTTGGATACAGATACGCAGTATTTT.

This clone was observed a handful of times. The chain links TRBV13 to TRBJ1-1; 7 bases match TRBD1. The V segment lost 5 bases and the J segment 5 bases; nucleotides outside the gene matches: 11. The CDR3 is 15 residues long. Germline V lookup: CDR1 PRHDT, CDR2 FYEKMQ (reference sequence). The CDR3, as DNA: TGTGCCAGCAGCACCCGGACAGGTTTACTAACTGAAGCTTTCTTT. Its translation is CASSTRTGLLTEAFF.

The genes are TRBV5-6 and TRBJ2-7; TRBD2 matches at 8 bases. CDR3 size: 13 residues. The J segment lost 5 bases and the V segment lost 6 bases, leaving 7 bases of the junction unmatched. CDR1 is SGHDT and CDR2 is YYEEEE in the germline V gene. CDR3 protein: CASTSGSINEQYF. The CDR3 nucleotides are TGTGCCAGCACCAGCGGGAGTATAAACGAGCAGTACTTC.

The rearrangement uses TRBV13 and TRBJ2-3, with 9 bases matching TRBD2. The germline V gene encodes CDR1 PRHDT and CDR2 FYEKMQ (reference sequence). V dropped 4 bases and J dropped 3; count of bases not matched to a gene: 5. This CDR3 has 15 residues. The CDR3 coding sequence is TGTGCCAGCAGCTATAGCGGGAGAGGGACAGATACGCAGTATTTT. It encodes CASSYSGRGTDTQYF.

This clone came up a few times. This sequence joins TRBV6-4 and TRBJ2-7; 8 nucleotides line up with TRBD1. Germline trimming cut 4 bases from V and 0 bases from J; bases unmatched to any gene: 17. There are 19 residues in the CDR3. CDR1 and CDR2 from the germline V gene are MRHNA and SNTAGT. The CDR3 nucleotides read TGTGCCAGCAGTGCCTGGGAGAACAGGGGGAGGACCAACTCCTACGAGCAGTACTTC. This encodes CASSAWENRGRTNSYEQYF.

This chain uses TRBV2 with TRBJ2-2, with D perhaps matching TRBD2 (5 bases). CDR3 length equals 16 residues. CDR1 and CDR2 (germline): SNHLY, FYNNEI. The V and J ends lost 4 bases and 7 bases respectively, with 19 bases between them. The CDR3 bases are TGTGCCAGCAGTGTTAGGTCGATAGCCAGCGGCGGGGAGCTGTTTTTT. It translates to CASSVRSIASGGELFF.

The chain has TRBV5-1 and TRBJ2-6; a weak D match, TRBD2 (5 bases). Germline lookup yields CDR1 SGHRS and CDR2 YFSETQ. Trimming removed 4 bases from V and 2 bases from J, with 13 bases in between. This CDR3 comprises 16 residues. In DNA form, the CDR3 reads TGCGCCAGCAGCCCGTCGCGGGCGGCTGGGGCCAACGTCCTGACTTTC. The encoded protein is CASSPSRAAGANVLTF. The whole variable domain, filled in from reference TRBV5-1 and TRBJ2-6, reads KAGVTQTPRYLIKTRGQQVTLSCSPISGHRSVSWYQQTPGQGLQFLFEYFSETQRNKGNFPGRFSGRQFSNSRSEMNVSTLELGDSALYLCASSPSRAAGANVLTFGAGSRLTVL.

This clone occurred a few times. The chain carries TRBV6-1 and TRBJ2-5, with a possible D match to TRBD1 (6 bases). Trimming shortened V by 5 bases and J by 0 bases, and 13 bases separated the two germline ends. This CDR3 has 15 residues. Germline V gives CDR1 MNHNS, CDR2 SASEGT. CDR3 sequence (DNA): TGTGCCAGCAGTACTCGTGACAGGTACCAAGAGACCCAGTACTTC. It is translated as CASSTRDRYQETQYF.

This clone occurred a few times. This rearrangement joins TRBV29-1 to TRBJ2-7, with D possibly being TRBD1 (5 bases). This CDR3 contains 13 residues. Germline V gene data show CDR1 as SQVTM and CDR2 as ANQGSEA. With 6 bases removed from V and 1 base from J, the gap between germline ends came to 13 bases. The CDR3 loop reads CSVMTAASYEQYF. CDR3 coding DNA: TGCAGCGTCATGACAGCTGCTTCCTACGAGCAGTACTTC.

This clone was seen more than once but under ten times. V and J are TRBV28 and TRBJ1-2, with a tentative D call TRBD1 (6 bases). Germline-derived CDR1 and CDR2 are MDHEN and SYDVKM. This CDR3 has 13 amino acids. The V gene lost 3 bases and the J gene lost 6 bases, with 11 bases spanning the gap. The CDR3 nucleotides read TGTGCCAGCAGTTTCCTCAGGGGAGATGGCTACACCTTC. Its translation is CASSFLRGDGYTF.

The rearrangement joins TRBV7-2 to TRBJ1-1; 8 bases line up with TRBD1. Losses at the gene ends were 5 bases for V and 4 bases for J; bases not matched to a gene: 6. There are 14 residues in the CDR3. CDR1 is SGHTA, CDR2 FQGNSA, per germline. The CDR3 DNA follows: TGTGCCAGCAGCCCGGACAGGGCCGTCACTGAAGCTTTCTTT. It encodes CASSPDRAVTEAFF.

The V and J genes are TRBV10-2 and TRBJ1-5; the D gene is possibly TRBD1 (5 bases). CDR1 and CDR2 (germline): WSHSY, SAAADI. The length of the CDR3 is 14 residues. V was cut by 6 bases and J by 0 bases, with 9 bases left in between. CDR3 sequence: CASRAGYSNQPQHF. DNA of the CDR3: TGCGCCAGCAGGGCAGGGTATAGCAATCAGCCCCAGCATTTT.

V gene TRBV4-2 combines with J gene TRBJ1-2; 9 bases agree with TRBD1. Per the germline V gene, CDR1 is LGHNA and CDR2 is YNFKEQ. V dropped 0 bases and J dropped 4; count of bases not matched to a gene: 6. This CDR3 region has 16 residues. The CDR3 sequence: CASSQEDRGGSYGYTF. The DNA for the CDR3 is TGTGCCAGCAGCCAAGAAGACAGGGGGGGCTCCTATGGCTACACCTTC.

This clone was detected once. CDR3 coding DNA: TGTGCCAGCAGCCCTGGGACAGGGCAGGGCTACACCTTC. Translation: CASSPGTGQGYTF. The chain uses TRBV7-9 and TRBJ1-2; TRBD1 matches at 9 bases. V was clipped by 5 bases and J by 8 bases; unmatched bases: 6. CDR3 length: 13 residues. CDR1 and CDR2 (germline): SEHNR, FQNEAQ (reference sequence).